What follows describes a single T cell receptor beta chain. This entry comes from a study of T cell changes during pregnancy in multiple sclerosis. The germline gives CDR1 ENHRY, CDR2 SYGVKD. The CDR3 spans 17 residues. Trimming took off 0 bases at V and 6 bases at J, with 15 bases between the two ends. Assay: immunoSEQ multiplex PCR; the TCRdb copy retains only in-frame clones and omits some. The sample gives just over 65,000 clones, about 89% of which show up once; around 0.86% is in the top ten. The TCR sequence derives from a female donor with multiple sclerosis, enrolled in a pregnancy study. The specimen comprised peripheral blood, sampled in the second trimester of pregnancy. The chain is built from TRBV10-3 and TRBJ1-6; perhaps TRBD1 as D (6 bases). CDR3 amino acids: CAISESKNGQSNSPLHF. The CDR3 DNA follows: TGTGCCATCAGTGAGTCGAAAAACGGACAGTCTAATTCACCCCTCCACTTT.